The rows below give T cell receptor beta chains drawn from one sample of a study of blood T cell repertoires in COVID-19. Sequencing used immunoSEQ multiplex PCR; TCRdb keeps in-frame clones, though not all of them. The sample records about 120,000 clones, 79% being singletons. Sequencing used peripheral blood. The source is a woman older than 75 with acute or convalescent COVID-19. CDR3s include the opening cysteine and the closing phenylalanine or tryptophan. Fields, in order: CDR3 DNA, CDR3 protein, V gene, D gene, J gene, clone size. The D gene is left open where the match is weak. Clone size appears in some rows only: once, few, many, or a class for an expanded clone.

TGTGCCAGCAGCTCCACCGCGGGGGGCTCCCCGGTTTTGCAGTTCTTC CASSSTAGGSPVLQFF TRBV7-2 TRBD2 TRBJ2-1 .
TGTGCCAGCAGTGACGGCCTAAGGGGTGAAAAACTGTTTTTT CASSDGLRGEKLFF TRBV6-1 . TRBJ1-4 .
TGTGCCAGCAGTCCTTTAACAGGGCTCCGTGACGAAAAGACCCAGTACTTC CASSPLTGLRDEKTQYF TRBV6-6 . TRBJ2-5 .
TGCGCCAGCAGTGAACAGGTGGGCACAGATACGCAGTATTTT CASSEQVGTDTQYF TRBV10-2 . TRBJ2-3 .
TGTGCCATTTCCGGGACAGGGATCACCGGGGAGCTGTTTTTT CAISGTGITGELFF TRBV19 TRBD1 TRBJ2-2 .
TGCGCCAGCAGCTTGAACGCAGGGGTGACAGATACGCAGTATTTT CASSLNAGVTDTQYF TRBV5-1 . TRBJ2-3 once
TGTGCCAGCAGTGAGGCGGCAAACTATGGCTACACCTTC CASSEAANYGYTF TRBV25-1 . TRBJ1-2 .
TGTGCCAGCCAGTATAGCAATCAGCCCCAGCATTTT CASQYSNQPQHF TRBV6-5 . TRBJ1-5 .
TGTGCCAGCAGCCATTACAGCGGCGAGCAGTACTTC CASSHYSGEQYF TRBV7-2 . TRBJ2-7 .
TGTGCCATCAGTGAAAAGGGGGTATCCTTCTATGGCTACACCTTC CAISEKGVSFYGYTF TRBV10-3 . TRBJ1-2 .
TGCGCCAGCAGCCTAATGGGACAGGGTCAAGAGACCCAGTACTTC CASSLMGQGQETQYF TRBV5-1 TRBD1 TRBJ2-5 .
TGTGCCAGCAGTTACTCAGAACGGACTGAAGCTTTCTTT CASSYSERTEAFF TRBV6-6 . TRBJ1-1 .
TGTGCCAGCAGCCAAGAAGCCCGGGGGGGTTTGGACACCATATATTTT CASSQEARGGLDTIYF TRBV3-1/TRBV3-2 . TRBJ1-3 .
TGTGCCAGCAGTTACAACTTTAATTCACCCCTCCACTTT CASSYNFNSPLHF TRBV6-5 . TRBJ1-6 .
TGCGCCAGCAGCGTACCGGGATCCTACGAGCAGTACTTC CASSVPGSYEQYF TRBV5-1 . TRBJ2-7 .
TGTGCCAGCACCGAGAGGACAGGGGTTGAAAAACTGTTTTTT CASTERTGVEKLFF TRBV6-5 TRBD1 TRBJ1-4 .
TGTGCCAGCAGTGTACCAGGGGGCGCGGGCAATCAGCCCCAGCATTTT CASSVPGGAGNQPQHF TRBV25-1 TRBD1 TRBJ1-5 .
TGCGCCAGCAGCCCCAGCCCGGGGGTGAACACTGAAGCTTTCTTT CASSPSPGVNTEAFF TRBV5-1 . TRBJ1-1 .
TGTGCCAGCACCCTCTGGGGAGGGGAGACCCAGTACTTC CASTLWGGETQYF TRBV2 TRBD2 TRBJ2-5 .
TGTGCCAGCAGCAGCGGGACGAACACCGGGGAGCTGTTTTTT CASSSGTNTGELFF TRBV6-2/TRBV6-3 TRBD2 TRBJ2-2 .
TGTGCCAGTAGTAGCCAGCGGGGGGGAAACAATGAGCAGTTCTTC CASSSQRGGNNEQFF TRBV19 TRBD2 TRBJ2-1 .
TGTGCCACCAGTGACTCCAGGGGAACCAATGAAAAACTGTTTTTT CATSDSRGTNEKLFF TRBV24-1 . TRBJ1-4 .
TGTGCCAGCAGCCGCACGGGGGGTCGCAATCAGCCCCAGCATTTT CASSRTGGRNQPQHF TRBV4-2 . TRBJ1-5 .
TGTGCTGGGGGACAGGCCAACTATGGCTACACCTTC CAGGQANYGYTF TRBV28 TRBD1 TRBJ1-2 .
TGTGCCAGCTCACCAGGACAGAGGAACACTGAAGCTTTCTTT CASSPGQRNTEAFF TRBV18 . TRBJ1-1 .
TGTGCCAGCAGCAGACAGGGGTTTGGTGAAGCTTTCTTT CASSRQGFGEAFF TRBV7-2 TRBD1 TRBJ1-1 .
TGTGCCAGCAGTCAAGACTATGAAAAACTGTTTTTT CASSQDYEKLFF TRBV7-9 . TRBJ1-4 .
TGTGCCAGCAGTTATGGTGGACAAAACACTGAAGCTTTCTTT CASSYGGQNTEAFF TRBV6-2/TRBV6-3 . TRBJ1-1 .
TGTGCCAGCACCGCGGGCCTCTATGGCTACACCTTC CASTAGLYGYTF TRBV28 . TRBJ1-2 .
TGTGCCAGCAGTGAAGGAGGGATGGGTCAGCCCCAGCATTTT CASSEGGMGQPQHF TRBV2 . TRBJ1-5 few
TGTGCCAGCAGCGGGACATCTAGGGCCAACGTCCTGACTTTC CASSGTSRANVLTF TRBV6-5 . TRBJ2-6 .
TGTGCCAGCAGCACCCCCCGGGCAGGGACTGGGGCCAACGTCCTGACTTTC CASSTPRAGTGANVLTF TRBV13 . TRBJ2-6 .
TGTGCCAGCAGTGCCGTCCTAGAAATCTACTTC CASSAVLEIYF TRBV25-1 . TRBJ2-5 once
TGTGCCAGCAGCCCCAGGGAGGGGCCGGCCTACGAGCAGTACTTC CASSPREGPAYEQYF TRBV4-2 TRBD2 TRBJ2-7 .
TGTGCCAGCAGCGCAACTAGCGGGAGTAACTCCTACGAGCAGTACTTC CASSATSGSNSYEQYF TRBV2 TRBD2 TRBJ2-7 .
TGTGCCAGCAGCCCCCTACTACTTCAGAACACAGATACGCAGTATTTT CASSPLLLQNTDTQYF TRBV3-1/TRBV3-2 . TRBJ2-3 .
TGTGCCAGCAGCTTGGGTCTAGCGGGCGCAGATACGCAGTATTTT CASSLGLAGADTQYF TRBV5-5 TRBD2 TRBJ2-3 .